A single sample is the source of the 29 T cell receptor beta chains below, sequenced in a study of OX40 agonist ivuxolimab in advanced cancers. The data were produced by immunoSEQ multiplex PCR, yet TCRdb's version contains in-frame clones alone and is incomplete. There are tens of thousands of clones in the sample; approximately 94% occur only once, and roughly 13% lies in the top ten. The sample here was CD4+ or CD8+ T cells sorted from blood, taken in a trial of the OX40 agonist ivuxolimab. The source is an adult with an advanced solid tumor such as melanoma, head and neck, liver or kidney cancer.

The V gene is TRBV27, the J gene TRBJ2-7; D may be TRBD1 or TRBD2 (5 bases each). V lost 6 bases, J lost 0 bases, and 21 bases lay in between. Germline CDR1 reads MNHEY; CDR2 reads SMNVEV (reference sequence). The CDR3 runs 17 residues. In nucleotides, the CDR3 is TGTGCCAGCAGGCCCCCAGGGTTAGCGCGGTCCTCCTACGAGCAGTACTTC. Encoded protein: CASRPPGLARSSYEQYF.

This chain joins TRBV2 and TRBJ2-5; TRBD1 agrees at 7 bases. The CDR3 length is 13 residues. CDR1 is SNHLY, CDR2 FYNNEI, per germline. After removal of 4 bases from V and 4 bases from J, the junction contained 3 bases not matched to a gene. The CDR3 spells CASSVGGLETQYF. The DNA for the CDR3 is TGTGCCAGCAGTGTAGGGGGCTTAGAGACCCAGTACTTC.

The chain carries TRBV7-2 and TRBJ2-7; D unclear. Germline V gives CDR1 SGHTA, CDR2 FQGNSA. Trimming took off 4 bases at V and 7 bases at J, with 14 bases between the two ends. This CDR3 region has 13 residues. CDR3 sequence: CASSSTLSAEQYF. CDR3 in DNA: TGTGCCAGCAGCTCTACCCTCTCCGCAGAGCAGTACTTC.

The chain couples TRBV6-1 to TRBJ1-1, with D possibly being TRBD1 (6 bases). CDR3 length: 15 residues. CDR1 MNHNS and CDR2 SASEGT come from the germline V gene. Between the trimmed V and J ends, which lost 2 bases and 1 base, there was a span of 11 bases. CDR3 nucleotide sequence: TGTGCCAGCAGTGAATACAGGGCGGGGAACACTGAAGCTTTCTTT. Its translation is CASSEYRAGNTEAFF.

CDR3 region: CASSFLSSYNEQFF. The CDR3 DNA reads as TGTGCCAGCAGCTTTTTGTCCTCCTACAATGAGCAGTTCTTC. The chain combines TRBV11-2 with TRBJ2-1; D unresolved. This CDR3 region has 14 residues. Trimming shortened V by 3 bases and J by 0 bases, and 6 bases separated the two germline ends. Germline values: CDR1 SGHAT, CDR2 FQNNGV.

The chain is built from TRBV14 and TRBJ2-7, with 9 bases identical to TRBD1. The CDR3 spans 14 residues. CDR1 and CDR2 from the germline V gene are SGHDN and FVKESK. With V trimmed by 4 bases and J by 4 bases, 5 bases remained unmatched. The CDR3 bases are TGTGCCAGCAGCCCCGGACAGGGGCTATACGAGCAGTACTTC. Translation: CASSPGQGLYEQYF.

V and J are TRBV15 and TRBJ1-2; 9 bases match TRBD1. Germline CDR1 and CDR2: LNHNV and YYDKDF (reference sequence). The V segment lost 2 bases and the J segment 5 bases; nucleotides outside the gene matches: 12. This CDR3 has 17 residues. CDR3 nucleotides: TGTGCCACCAGCAGACCGAGGCCGGGACAGGGATTGTATGGCTACACCTTC. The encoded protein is CATSRPRPGQGLYGYTF.

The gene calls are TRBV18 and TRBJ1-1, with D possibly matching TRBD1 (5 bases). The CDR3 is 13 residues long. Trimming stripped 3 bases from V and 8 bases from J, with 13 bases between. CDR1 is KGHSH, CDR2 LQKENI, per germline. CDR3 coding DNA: TGTGCCAGCTCACCCGGGGCAGGGACGGAAGCTTTCTTT. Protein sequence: CASSPGAGTEAFF. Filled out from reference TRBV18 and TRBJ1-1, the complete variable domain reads NAGVMQNPRHLVRRRGQEARLRCSPMKGHSHVYWYRQLPEEGLKFMVYLQKENIIDESGMPKERFSAEFPKEGPSILRIQQVVRGDSAAYFCASSPGAGTEAFFGQGTRLTVV.

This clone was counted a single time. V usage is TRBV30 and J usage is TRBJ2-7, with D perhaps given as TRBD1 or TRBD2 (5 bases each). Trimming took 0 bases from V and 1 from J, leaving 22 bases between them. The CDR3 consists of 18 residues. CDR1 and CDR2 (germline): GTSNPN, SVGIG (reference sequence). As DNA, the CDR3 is TGTGCCTGGAGTGTACAGCCCACGGGACCCTTTAAATCCTACGAGCAGTACTTC. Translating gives CAWSVQPTGPFKSYEQYF.

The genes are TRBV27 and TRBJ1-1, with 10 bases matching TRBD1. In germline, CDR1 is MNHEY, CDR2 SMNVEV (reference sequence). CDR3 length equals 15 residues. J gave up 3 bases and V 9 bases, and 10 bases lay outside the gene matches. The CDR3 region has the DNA TGTGCCAGGAAACCGGGACAGGGGTCGGACACTGAAGCTTTCTTT. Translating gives CARKPGQGSDTEAFF.

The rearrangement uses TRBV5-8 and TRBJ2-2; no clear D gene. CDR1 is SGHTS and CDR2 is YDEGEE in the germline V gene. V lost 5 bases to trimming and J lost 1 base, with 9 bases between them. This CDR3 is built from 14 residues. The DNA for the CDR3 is TGTGCCAGCAGTTTGCTAGGGAACACCGGGGAGCTGTTTTTT. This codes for CASSLLGNTGELFF.

The CDR3 protein is CASSQEGGYTEAFF. The CDR3 DNA is TGTGCCAGCAGCCAAGAGGGCGGATACACTGAAGCTTTCTTT. The chain recombines TRBV14 with TRBJ1-1; no firm D call. Deletions cut 0 bases from V and 3 bases from J, with 8 bases between. Germline V gene lookup returns CDR1 SGHDN and CDR2 FVKESK. The CDR3 has 14 amino acids.

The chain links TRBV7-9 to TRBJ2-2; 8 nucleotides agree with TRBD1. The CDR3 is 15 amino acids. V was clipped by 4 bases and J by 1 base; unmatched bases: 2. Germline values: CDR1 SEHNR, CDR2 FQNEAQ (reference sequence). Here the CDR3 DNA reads TGTGCCAGCAGCTCGGACAGGGAGAACACCGGGGAGCTGTTTTTT. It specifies CASSSDRENTGELFF.

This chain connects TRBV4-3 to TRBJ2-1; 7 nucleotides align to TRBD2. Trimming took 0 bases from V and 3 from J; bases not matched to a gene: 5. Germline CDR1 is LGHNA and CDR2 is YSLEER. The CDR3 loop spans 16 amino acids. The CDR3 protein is CASSQELRDYYNEQFF. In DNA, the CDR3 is TGCGCCAGCAGCCAAGAGCTAAGGGACTACTACAATGAGCAGTTCTTC.

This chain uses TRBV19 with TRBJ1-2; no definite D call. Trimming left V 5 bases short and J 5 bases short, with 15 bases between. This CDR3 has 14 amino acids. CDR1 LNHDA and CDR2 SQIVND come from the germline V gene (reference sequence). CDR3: CASSPGIGGYGYTF. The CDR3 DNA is TGTGCCAGTAGTCCGGGGATCGGAGGGTATGGCTACACCTTC.

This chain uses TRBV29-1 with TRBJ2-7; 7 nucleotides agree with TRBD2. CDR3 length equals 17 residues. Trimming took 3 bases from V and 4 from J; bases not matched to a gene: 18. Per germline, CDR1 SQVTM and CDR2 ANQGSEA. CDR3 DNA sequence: TGCAGCGTTGACGACTCATCGGGTGGCGGGAGTGGGTACGAGCAGTACTTC. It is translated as CSVDDSSGGGSGYEQYF.

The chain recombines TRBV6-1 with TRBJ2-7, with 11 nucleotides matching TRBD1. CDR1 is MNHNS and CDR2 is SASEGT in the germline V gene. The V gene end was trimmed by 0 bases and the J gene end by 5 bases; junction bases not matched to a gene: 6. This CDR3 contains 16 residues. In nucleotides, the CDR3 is TGTGCCAGCAGTGAAGCATTCGGGACAGGGGGACACGAGCAGTACTTC. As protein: CASSEAFGTGGHEQYF.

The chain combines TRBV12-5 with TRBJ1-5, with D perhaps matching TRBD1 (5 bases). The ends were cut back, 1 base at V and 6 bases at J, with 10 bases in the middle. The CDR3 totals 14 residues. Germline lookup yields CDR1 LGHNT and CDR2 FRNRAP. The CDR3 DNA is TGTGCTAGTGGTTTGGCCGGGGCGGGTCAGCCCCAGCATTTT. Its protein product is CASGLAGAGQPQHF. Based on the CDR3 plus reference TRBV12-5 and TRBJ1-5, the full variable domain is DARVTQTPRHKVTEMGQEVTMRCQPILGHNTVFWYRQTMMQGLELLAYFRNRAPLDDSGMPKDRFSAEMPDATLATLKIQPSEPRDSAVYFCASGLAGAGQPQHFGDGTRLSIL.

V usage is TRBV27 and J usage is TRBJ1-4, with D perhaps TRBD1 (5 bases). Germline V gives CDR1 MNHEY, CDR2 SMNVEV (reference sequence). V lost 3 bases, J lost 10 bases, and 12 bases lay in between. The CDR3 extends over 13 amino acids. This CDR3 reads CASSLGTHGKLFF. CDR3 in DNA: TGTGCCAGCAGTTTGGGGACGCATGGAAAACTGTTTTTT.

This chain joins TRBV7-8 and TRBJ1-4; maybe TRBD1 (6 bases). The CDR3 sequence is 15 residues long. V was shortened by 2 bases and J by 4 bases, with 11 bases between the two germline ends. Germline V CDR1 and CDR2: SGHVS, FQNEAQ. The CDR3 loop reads CASSLFGGLNEKLFF. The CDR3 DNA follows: TGTGCCAGCAGCTTATTCGGGGGGCTTAATGAAAAACTGTTTTTT.

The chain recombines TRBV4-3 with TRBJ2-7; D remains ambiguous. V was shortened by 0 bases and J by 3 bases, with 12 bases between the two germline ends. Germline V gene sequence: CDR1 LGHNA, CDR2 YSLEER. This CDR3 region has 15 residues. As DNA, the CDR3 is TGCGCCAGCAGCCAAGATCAGTCCAAGAACTACGAGCAGTACTTC. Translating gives CASSQDQSKNYEQYF.

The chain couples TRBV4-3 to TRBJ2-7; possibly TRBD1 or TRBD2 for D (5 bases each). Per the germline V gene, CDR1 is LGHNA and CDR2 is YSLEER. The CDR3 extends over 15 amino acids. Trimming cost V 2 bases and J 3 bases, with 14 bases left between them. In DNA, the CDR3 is TGCGCCAGCAGCCAAATCACGGGACGGGACTACGAGCAGTACTTC. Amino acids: CASSQITGRDYEQYF.

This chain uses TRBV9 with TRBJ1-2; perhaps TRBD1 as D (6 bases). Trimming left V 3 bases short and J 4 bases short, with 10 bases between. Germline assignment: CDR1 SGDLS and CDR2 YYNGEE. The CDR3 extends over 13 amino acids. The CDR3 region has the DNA TGTGCCAGCAGCGAAGGGACAACCTATGGCTACACCTTC. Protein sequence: CASSEGTTYGYTF. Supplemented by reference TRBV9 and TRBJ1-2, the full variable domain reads DSGVTQTPKHLITATGQRVTLRCSPRSGDLSVYWYQQSLDQGLQFLIQYYNGEERAKGNILERFSAQQFPDLHSELNLSSLELGDSALYFCASSEGTTYGYTFGSGTRLTVV.

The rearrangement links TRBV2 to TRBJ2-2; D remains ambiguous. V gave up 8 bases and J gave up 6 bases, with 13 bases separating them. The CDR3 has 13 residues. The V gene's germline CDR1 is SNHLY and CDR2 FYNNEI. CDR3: CASPGSAPGELFF. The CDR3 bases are TGTGCCAGCCCGGGCAGCGCACCCGGGGAGCTGTTTTTT.

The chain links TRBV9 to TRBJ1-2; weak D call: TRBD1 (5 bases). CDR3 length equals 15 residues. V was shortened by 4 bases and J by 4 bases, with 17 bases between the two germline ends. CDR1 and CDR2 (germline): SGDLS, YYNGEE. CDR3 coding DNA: TGTGCCAGCAGCCCAGGAGGAACAGGCCGCTATGGCTACACCTTC. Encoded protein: CASSPGGTGRYGYTF.

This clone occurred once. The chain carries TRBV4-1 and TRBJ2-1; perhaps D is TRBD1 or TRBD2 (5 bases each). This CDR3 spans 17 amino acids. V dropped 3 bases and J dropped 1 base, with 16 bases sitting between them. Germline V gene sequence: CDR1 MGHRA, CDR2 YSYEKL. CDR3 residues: CASSHLITGGSYNEQFF. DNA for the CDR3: TGCGCCAGCAGCCACCTTATAACAGGCGGGTCCTACAATGAGCAGTTCTTC.

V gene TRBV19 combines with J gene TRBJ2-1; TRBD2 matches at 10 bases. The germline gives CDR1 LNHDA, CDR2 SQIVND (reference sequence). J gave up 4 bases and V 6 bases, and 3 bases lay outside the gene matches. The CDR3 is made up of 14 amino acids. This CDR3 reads CASSPSGSYNEQFF. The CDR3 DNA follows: TGTGCCAGTAGCCCTAGCGGGAGTTACAATGAGCAGTTCTTC.

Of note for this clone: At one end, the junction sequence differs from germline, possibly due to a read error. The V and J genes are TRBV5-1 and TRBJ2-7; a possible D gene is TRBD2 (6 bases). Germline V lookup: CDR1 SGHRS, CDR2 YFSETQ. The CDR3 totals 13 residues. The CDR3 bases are TGCGCCAGCAGGTTGGAGGGCCCCTACGAGCAGTACTTC. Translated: CASRLEGPYEQYF.

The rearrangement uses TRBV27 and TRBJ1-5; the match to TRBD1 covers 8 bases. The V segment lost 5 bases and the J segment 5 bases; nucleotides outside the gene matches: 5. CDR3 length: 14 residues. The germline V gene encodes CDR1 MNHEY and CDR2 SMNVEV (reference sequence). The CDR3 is CASSPQGGYQPQHF. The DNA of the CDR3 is TGTGCCAGCAGTCCACAGGGGGGGTATCAGCCCCAGCATTTT.